This T cell receptor (beta chain) was sequenced for a study of cytomegalovirus exposure and HLA in healthy donors. Assay used: immunoSEQ multiplex PCR; TCRdb lists only in-frame clones, some missing. The table has 65,000 to 80,000 clones, about 95% seen once. The sequencing input was PBMCs. The origin of this receptor is a woman between 18 and 29 years old in good health and CMV-seropositive.

CDR3 region: CSARQGFRDIQYF. The CDR3 DNA sequence: TGCAGCGCCCGACAGGGGTTTCGAGACATTCAGTACTTC. The chain carries TRBV29-1 and TRBJ2-4; 8 positions agree with TRBD1. This CDR3 region has 13 residues. V shed 7 bases, J shed 8 bases, and the junction held 10 bases outside the gene matches. The germline V gene encodes CDR1 SQVTM and CDR2 ANQGSEA.